Below, 24 T cell receptor beta chains from the same sample are listed, as sequenced in a study of naive and memory T cell subsets. An equimolar mix of two oligonucleotides served as the beta constant-region primer for TRBC1 and TRBC2. Ligated cDNA was amplified by four rounds of PCR with nested alpha and beta constant-region primers and SP2. A single record per CDR3 protein comes from TCRdb applying MiXCR to the UMI-ligation and nested PCR reads. The sample has 100,000 to 150,000 distinct CDR3 sequences, over 30% seen once; the top ten hold about 0.85%. The sample was central memory CD4+ T cells from blood. Receptors were obtained from a human donor in good health.

This chain uses TRBV5-1 with TRBJ2-3; D is possibly TRBD2 (7 bases). Trimming pared 5 bases from V and 3 bases from J, leaving 16 bases between. The CDR3 extends over 15 amino acids. In germline, CDR1 is SGHRS, CDR2 YFSETQ. This CDR3 reads CASSRGGGVTDTQYF. The CDR3 DNA reads as TGCGCCAGCAGTCGCGGAGGGGGGGTGACAGATACGCAGTATTTT.

This sequence joins TRBV6-5 and TRBJ2-7; D uncertain. V was clipped by 7 bases and J by 3 bases, with 16 bases between them. Germline CDR1 and CDR2: MNHEY and SVGAGI. This CDR3 contains 14 residues. CDR3 sequence (DNA): TGTGCCAGCAAGCAAGTGGGGTTAGTCTACGAGCAGTACTTC. Protein product: CASKQVGLVYEQYF.

The rearrangement links TRBV12-3 or TRBV12-4 to TRBJ2-1; no firm D call. The V end was cut by 3 bases, the J end by 0 bases, with 12 bases between. This CDR3 is built from 16 residues. The DNA of the CDR3 is TGTGCCAGCAGTTTTGGCGGAAGCGTCTCCTACAATGAGCAGTTCTTC. It specifies CASSFGGSVSYNEQFF.

V gene TRBV5-1 combines with J gene TRBJ2-7, with D tentatively TRBD1 (6 bases). The germline CDR1 and CDR2 sequences are SGHRS and YFSETQ. The CDR3 totals 18 residues. V lost 0 bases and J lost 2, with 21 bases in between. CDR3: CASSLAAQGVGLTYEQYF. DNA for the CDR3: TGCGCCAGCAGCTTGGCAGCACAGGGAGTAGGGTTAACCTACGAGCAGTACTTC.

The chain links TRBV19 to TRBJ2-6; D is possibly TRBD2 (6 bases). The V end was cut by 1 base, the J end by 0 bases, with 10 bases between. CDR1 is LNHDA, CDR2 SQIVND, per germline (reference sequence). The CDR3 extends over 17 amino acids. The CDR3 DNA is TGTGCCAGTAGTATAGTTTCAGCGGGCTCTGGGGCCAACGTCCTGACTTTC. Translated, it gives CASSIVSAGSGANVLTF.

The gene calls are TRBV2 and TRBJ1-1; D unclear. V was trimmed by 4 bases and J by 0 bases, leaving 6 bases between them. The germline CDR1 and CDR2 sequences are SNHLY and FYNNEI. This CDR3 spans 13 amino acids. In DNA form, the CDR3 reads TGTGCCAGCAGTGGCGATGTGAACACTGAAGCTTTCTTT. Protein: CASSGDVNTEAFF.

J is TRBJ2-1 and V is TRBV5-6; TRBD1 matches at 8 bases. Germline CDR1 reads SGHDT; CDR2 reads YYEEEE. V lost 4 bases, J lost 8 bases, and 8 bases stayed unmatched. This CDR3 is 14 amino acids long. The DNA of the CDR3 is TGTGCCAGCAGCGGTCAGGGGGCTCTGGATGAGCAGTTCTTC. Its protein product is CASSGQGALDEQFF.

The chain recombines TRBV6-2 or TRBV6-3 with TRBJ1-2; no definite D call. The V gene's germline CDR1 is MNHEY and CDR2 SVGEGT. V gave up 2 bases and J gave up 8 bases, with 12 bases separating them. CDR3 size: 13 residues. The DNA for the CDR3 is TGTGCCAGCAGTTACGGGGTCAATCGCGGCTACACCTTC. It is translated as CASSYGVNRGYTF.

The CDR3 loop reads CASSPSGFKDGYTF. As DNA, the CDR3 is TGTGCCAGCAGTCCTTCAGGGTTTAAGGATGGCTACACCTTC. The chain uses TRBV6-5 and TRBJ1-2, with D possibly being TRBD1 (5 bases). Trimming left V 5 bases short and J 6 bases short, with 16 bases between. The CDR3 contains 14 residues. The germline V gene has CDR1 MNHEY and CDR2 SVGAGI.

The genes are TRBV7-3 and TRBJ2-3; D is ambiguous. Germline CDR1 and CDR2: SGHTA and FQGTGA. V lost 2 bases to trimming and J lost 0 bases, with 6 bases between them. The CDR3 totals 14 residues. The CDR3, as DNA: TGTGCCAGCAGCTTACACCCTAGCACAGATACGCAGTATTTT. Protein sequence: CASSLHPSTDTQYF.

This clonotype has a handful of counts. This rearrangement joins TRBV5-4 to TRBJ2-2, with 10 nucleotides matching TRBD1. Germline V gene sequence: CDR1 SGHNT, CDR2 YYREEE (reference sequence). V lost 4 bases to trimming and J lost 0 bases; unmatched junction nucleotides: 3. This CDR3 spans 16 amino acids. The CDR3 spells CASSRGQGPNTGELFF. In DNA form, the CDR3 reads TGTGCCAGCAGCAGGGGACAGGGGCCGAACACCGGGGAGCTGTTTTTT.

This clonotype showed up just a few times. This sequence joins TRBV9 and TRBJ2-1; 7 nucleotides match TRBD2. The junction had 8 bases not matched to a gene; V was cut back by 3 bases and J by 5 bases. Looked up from germline, CDR1 is SGDLS and CDR2 is YYNGEE. The CDR3 loop spans 15 amino acids. CDR3 sequence reads: CASSDWLAADNEQFF. CDR3 sequence (DNA): TGTGCCAGCAGCGATTGGCTAGCGGCCGACAATGAGCAGTTCTTC.

This clonotype was seen a handful of times. The chain combines TRBV11-2 with TRBJ2-2, with TRBD1 matching 9 bases. V gave up 5 bases and J gave up 7 bases; unmatched junction bases: 11. CDR1 is SGHAT and CDR2 is FQNNGV in the germline V gene. The CDR3 is 16 amino acids. CDR3 in amino acids: CASSPVRTGEIGELFF. In nucleotides, the CDR3 is TGTGCCAGCAGCCCGGTTAGGACAGGGGAGATCGGGGAGCTGTTTTTT.

This clonotype has a handful of counts. The V gene is TRBV6-5, the J gene TRBJ2-4; D unresolved. V lost 2 bases and J lost 6, with 11 bases in between. The CDR3 has 14 amino acids. The germline CDR1 and CDR2 sequences are MNHEY and SVGAGI. The chain's CDR3 is CASSYAVQPNIQYF. Written as DNA, the CDR3 is TGTGCCAGCAGTTACGCCGTTCAGCCAAACATTCAGTACTTC.

The sample holds a few counts of this clonotype. V and J are TRBV5-6 and TRBJ2-2; D uncertain. Germline CDR1 reads SGHDT; CDR2 reads YYEEEE. The CDR3 covers 15 residues. The ends were cut back, 2 bases at V and 3 bases at J, with 11 bases in the middle. The CDR3 protein is CASSFMSRDTGELFF. The DNA for the CDR3 is TGTGCCAGCAGCTTCATGTCTAGGGACACCGGGGAGCTGTTTTTT.

The table lists this clonotype with a few counts. The rearrangement uses TRBV20-1 and TRBJ2-5; TRBD2 agrees at 12 bases. V was pared by 2 bases and J by 3 bases, with 1 base of the junction left unmatched. This CDR3 region has 14 residues. Germline V gene lookup returns CDR1 DFQATT and CDR2 SNEGSKA (reference sequence). The CDR3 DNA sequence: TGCAGTGCTAGATGGACTAGCGGGAAAGAGACCCAGTACTTC. Amino acid sequence: CSARWTSGKETQYF.

The V and J genes are TRBV2 and TRBJ2-7; weak D call: TRBD2 (5 bases). The CDR3 consists of 17 residues. The germline V gene encodes CDR1 SNHLY and CDR2 FYNNEI. The V and J ends lost 0 bases and 5 bases respectively, with 20 bases between them. CDR3: CASSEARGFKVRDEQYF. CDR3 sequence (DNA): TGTGCCAGCAGTGAAGCACGAGGGTTTAAAGTACGGGACGAGCAGTACTTC.

The chain carries TRBV5-1 and TRBJ2-1; no clear D. From germline, CDR1 is SGHRS and CDR2 YFSETQ. The CDR3 sequence is 14 residues long. V was clipped by 4 bases and J by 6 bases, with 14 bases between them. CDR3 coding DNA: TGCGCCAGCAGCCTGAGTACGGGTGGCAATGAGCAGTTCTTC. This gives the protein CASSLSTGGNEQFF.

This clonotype was counted at least ten times. V is TRBV10-3 and J is TRBJ2-3, with D tentatively TRBD2 (6 bases). This CDR3 has 13 residues. Trimming pared 10 bases from V and 0 bases from J, leaving 11 bases between. Germline CDR1 is ENHRY and CDR2 is SYGVKD. The CDR3 nucleotides are TGTGCCACCTTAGCGGATAGCACAGATACGCAGTATTTT. It specifies CATLADSTDTQYF.

This clonotype was recorded many times. The CDR3 sequence is CASSSAGLPTDTQYF. The CDR3 nucleotides read TGTGCCAGCAGCTCCGCGGGACTGCCCACAGATACGCAGTATTTT. V gene TRBV11-2 combines with J gene TRBJ2-3; a weak D match, TRBD2 (6 bases). The V gene lost 4 bases and the J gene lost 2 bases, with 13 bases spanning the gap. CDR1 and CDR2 (germline): SGHAT, FQNNGV. The CDR3 totals 15 residues.

The rearrangement uses TRBV9 and TRBJ1-5; TRBD1 might be the D (6 bases). The CDR3 length is 18 residues. V was trimmed by 0 bases and J by 2 bases, leaving 18 bases between them. Germline V gives CDR1 SGDLS, CDR2 YYNGEE. Here the CDR3 reads CASSVGSGGGGGNQPQHF. The CDR3, as DNA: TGTGCCAGCAGCGTAGGGTCCGGCGGGGGCGGCGGCAATCAGCCCCAGCATTTT.

This chain links TRBV3-1 with TRBJ1-5, with D hard to call. The V gene lost 4 bases and the J gene lost 6 bases, with 16 bases spanning the gap. CDR3 length equals 15 residues. In germline, CDR1 is LGHDT, CDR2 YNNKEL (reference sequence). The CDR3: CASSPTRTAAQPQHF. CDR3 sequence (DNA): TGTGCCAGCAGCCCCACGAGGACCGCAGCTCAGCCCCAGCATTTT.

The rearrangement joins TRBV6-1 to TRBJ2-1, with D hard to call. Germline CDR1 and CDR2: MNHNS and SASEGT. The CDR3 is 14 amino acids. V lost 5 bases and J 8 bases, leaving 16 bases between the germline ends. CDR3 DNA sequence: TGTGCCAGCAGTCCCCTAAGGGTCAAGGATGAGCAGTTCTTC. Translated, it gives CASSPLRVKDEQFF.

The gene calls are TRBV7-8 and TRBJ2-7, with 12 nucleotides matching TRBD2. Trimming cost V 1 base and J 0 bases; bases outside gene matches: 13. The germline V gene encodes CDR1 SGHVS and CDR2 FQNEAQ. This CDR3 region has 20 residues. Here the CDR3 reads CASSLVASSGRAGSSYEQYF. In nucleotides, the CDR3 is TGTGCCAGCAGCTTAGTCGCGTCTAGCGGGAGGGCCGGGAGCTCCTACGAGCAGTACTTC.